These 3 T cell receptor beta chains came from one sample sequenced in a study of cytomegalovirus exposure and HLA in healthy donors. The PCR had 60 Vbeta and 13 Jbeta primers. Assay used: immunoSEQ multiplex PCR; TCRdb lists only in-frame clones, some missing. The top ten hold roughly 2.6% of the sample, which has nearly 110,000 clones, 82% seen once. Sequenced: PBMCs. Receptor source: a man younger than 45 in good health and CMV-seropositive.

The rearrangement uses TRBV7-9 and TRBJ2-5; 8 positions match TRBD2. Germline V gene lookup returns CDR1 SEHNR and CDR2 FQNEAQ (reference sequence). The CDR3 consists of 16 residues. Germline trimming cut 2 bases from V and 2 bases from J; bases unmatched to any gene: 7. The CDR3 bases are TGTGCCAGCAGCTTAACGGGAATAGCGGGGCAAGAGACCCAGTACTTC. Encoded protein: CASSLTGIAGQETQYF.

The chain has TRBV7-8 and TRBJ2-5, with 7 bases that match TRBD2. J lost 0 bases, V lost 6 bases, and 4 bases had no gene match. Germline CDR1 is SGHVS and CDR2 is FQNEAQ. This CDR3 is built from 14 residues. CDR3 coding DNA: TGTGCCAGCAGACTCGGGGGGAACCAAGAGACCCAGTACTTC. Protein product: CASRLGGNQETQYF.

This rearrangement joins TRBV11-2 to TRBJ2-1; D is possibly TRBD2 (7 bases). The CDR3 runs 15 residues. Per the germline V gene, CDR1 is SGHAT and CDR2 is FQNNGV. V was trimmed by 5 bases and J by 4 bases, leaving 15 bases between them. CDR3 sequence: CASSGQRGPYNEQFF. In DNA form, the CDR3 reads TGTGCCAGCAGCGGACAGCGGGGACCATACAATGAGCAGTTCTTC.